This entry concerns a single T cell receptor beta chain. The sample is drawn from a study of cytomegalovirus exposure and HLA in healthy donors. The length of the CDR3 is 13 residues. Germline values: CDR1 SQVTM, CDR2 ANQGSEA. With 6 bases removed from V and 0 bases from J, the gap between germline ends came to 9 bases. TCRdb keeps only in-frame clones here, not all; method: immunoSEQ multiplex PCR. In the table there are hundreds of thousands of clones, approximately 90% of which are singletons. This receptor was taken from a young woman in good health and CMV-seronegative. V usage is TRBV29-1 and J usage is TRBJ2-1; D not resolved. Sequencing was done on a sample of PBMCs. The CDR3 is CSVGLSSYNEQFF. In DNA form, the CDR3 reads TGCAGCGTGGGCCTTAGCTCCTACAATGAGCAGTTCTTC.